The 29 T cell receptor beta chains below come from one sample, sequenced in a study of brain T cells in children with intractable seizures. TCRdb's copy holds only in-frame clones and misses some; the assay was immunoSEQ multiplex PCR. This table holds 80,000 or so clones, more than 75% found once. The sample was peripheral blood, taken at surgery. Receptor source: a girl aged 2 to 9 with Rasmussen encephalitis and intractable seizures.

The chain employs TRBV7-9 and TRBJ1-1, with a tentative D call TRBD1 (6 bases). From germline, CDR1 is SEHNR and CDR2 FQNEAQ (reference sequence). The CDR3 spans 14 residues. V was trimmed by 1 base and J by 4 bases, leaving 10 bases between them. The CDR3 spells CASSLGGGSTEAFF. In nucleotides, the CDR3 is TGTGCCAGCAGCTTAGGAGGGGGGAGCACTGAAGCTTTCTTT.

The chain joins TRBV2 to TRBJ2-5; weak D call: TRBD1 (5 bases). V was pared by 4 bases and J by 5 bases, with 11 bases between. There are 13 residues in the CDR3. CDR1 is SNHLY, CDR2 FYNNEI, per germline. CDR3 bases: TGTGCCAGCAGTGGACAGTTACAGGAGACCCAGTACTTC. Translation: CASSGQLQETQYF.

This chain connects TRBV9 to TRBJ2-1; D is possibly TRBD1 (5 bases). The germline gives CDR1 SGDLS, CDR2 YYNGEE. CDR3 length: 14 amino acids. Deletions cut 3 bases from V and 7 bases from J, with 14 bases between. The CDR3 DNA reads TGTGCCAGCAGCGCCAGACTCCCAGGGAATGAGCAGTTCTTC. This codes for CASSARLPGNEQFF.

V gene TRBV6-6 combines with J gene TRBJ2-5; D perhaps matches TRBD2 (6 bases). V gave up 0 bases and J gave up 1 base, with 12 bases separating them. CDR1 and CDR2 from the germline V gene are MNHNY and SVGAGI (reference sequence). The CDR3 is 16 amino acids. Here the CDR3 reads CASSYSGGGTQETQYF. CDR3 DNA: TGTGCCAGCAGTTACTCCGGGGGAGGCACCCAAGAGACCCAGTACTTC.

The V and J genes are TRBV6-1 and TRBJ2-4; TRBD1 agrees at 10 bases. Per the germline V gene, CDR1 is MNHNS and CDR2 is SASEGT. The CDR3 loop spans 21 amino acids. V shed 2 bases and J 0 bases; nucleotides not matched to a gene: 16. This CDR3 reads CASSERDRGRVGPLAKNIQYF. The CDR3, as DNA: TGTGCCAGCAGTGAACGGGACAGGGGCCGAGTTGGGCCCTTAGCCAAAAACATTCAGTACTTC.

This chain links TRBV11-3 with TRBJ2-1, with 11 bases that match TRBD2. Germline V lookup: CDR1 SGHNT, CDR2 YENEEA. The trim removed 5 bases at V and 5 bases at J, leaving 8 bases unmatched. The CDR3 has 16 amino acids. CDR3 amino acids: CASSGAGTSGNNEQFF. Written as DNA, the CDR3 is TGTGCCAGCAGCGGCGCCGGGACTAGCGGTAACAATGAGCAGTTCTTC.

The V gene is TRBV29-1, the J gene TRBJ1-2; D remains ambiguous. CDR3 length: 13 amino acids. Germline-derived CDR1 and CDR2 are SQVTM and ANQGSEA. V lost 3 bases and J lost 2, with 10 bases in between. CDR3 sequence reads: CSVDTGGNYGYTF. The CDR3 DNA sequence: TGCAGCGTTGACACGGGAGGAAACTATGGCTACACCTTC.

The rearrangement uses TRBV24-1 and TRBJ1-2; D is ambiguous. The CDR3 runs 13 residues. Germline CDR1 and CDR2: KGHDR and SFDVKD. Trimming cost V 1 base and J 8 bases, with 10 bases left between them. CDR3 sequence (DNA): TGTGCCACCAGTGATTTTCCGACGGGGGGCTACACCTTC. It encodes CATSDFPTGGYTF.

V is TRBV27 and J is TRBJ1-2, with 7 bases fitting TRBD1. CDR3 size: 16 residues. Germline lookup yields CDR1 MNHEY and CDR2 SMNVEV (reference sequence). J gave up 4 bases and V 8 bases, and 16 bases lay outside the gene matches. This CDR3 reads CASSSSTGLNAYGYTF. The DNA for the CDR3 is TGTGCCAGCTCAAGCTCGACAGGGTTGAACGCCTATGGCTACACCTTC.

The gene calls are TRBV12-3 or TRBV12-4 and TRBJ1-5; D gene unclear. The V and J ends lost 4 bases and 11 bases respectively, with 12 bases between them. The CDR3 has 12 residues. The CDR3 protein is CASSSLPSAQHF. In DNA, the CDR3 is TGTGCCAGCAGTTCCCTTCCCTCAGCCCAGCATTTT.

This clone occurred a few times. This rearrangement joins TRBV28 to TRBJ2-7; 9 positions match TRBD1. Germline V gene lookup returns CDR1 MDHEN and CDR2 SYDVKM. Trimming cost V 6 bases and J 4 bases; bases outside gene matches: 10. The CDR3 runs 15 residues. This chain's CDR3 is CASRGWDRATYEQYF. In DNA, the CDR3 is TGTGCCAGCAGAGGTTGGGACAGGGCCACTTACGAGCAGTACTTC.

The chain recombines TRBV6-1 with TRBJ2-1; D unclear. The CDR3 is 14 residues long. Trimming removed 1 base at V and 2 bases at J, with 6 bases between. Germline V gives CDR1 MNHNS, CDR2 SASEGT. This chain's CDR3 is CASSEEATYNEQFF. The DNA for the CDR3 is TGTGCCAGCAGTGAAGAGGCTACCTACAATGAGCAGTTCTTC.

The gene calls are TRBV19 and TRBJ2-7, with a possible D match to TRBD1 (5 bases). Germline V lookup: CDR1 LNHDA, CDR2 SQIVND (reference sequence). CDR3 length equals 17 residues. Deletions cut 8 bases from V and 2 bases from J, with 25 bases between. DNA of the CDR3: TGTGCCAGTTGTGTGGATCTCTGGGCAGGGAAACCCTACGAGCAGTACTTC. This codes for CASCVDLWAGKPYEQYF.

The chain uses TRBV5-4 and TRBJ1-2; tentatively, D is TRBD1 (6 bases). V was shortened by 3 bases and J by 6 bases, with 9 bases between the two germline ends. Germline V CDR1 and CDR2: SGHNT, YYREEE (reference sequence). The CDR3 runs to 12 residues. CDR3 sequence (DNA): TGTGCCAGCAGCTGGGGGCAGGATGGCTACACCTTC. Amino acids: CASSWGQDGYTF.

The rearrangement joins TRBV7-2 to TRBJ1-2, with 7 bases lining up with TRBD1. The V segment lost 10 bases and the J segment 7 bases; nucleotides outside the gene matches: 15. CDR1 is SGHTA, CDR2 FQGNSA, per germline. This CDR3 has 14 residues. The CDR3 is CANTRQGTIGGYTF. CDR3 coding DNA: TGTGCCAACACGAGACAGGGAACAATTGGTGGCTACACCTTC.

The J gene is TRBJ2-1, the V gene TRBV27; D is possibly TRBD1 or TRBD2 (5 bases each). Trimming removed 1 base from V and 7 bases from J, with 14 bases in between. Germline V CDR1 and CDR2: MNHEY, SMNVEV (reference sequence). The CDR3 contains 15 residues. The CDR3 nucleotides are TGTGCCAGCAGTTTATGGGGGAGAGGAGGAAATGAGCAGTTCTTC. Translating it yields CASSLWGRGGNEQFF.

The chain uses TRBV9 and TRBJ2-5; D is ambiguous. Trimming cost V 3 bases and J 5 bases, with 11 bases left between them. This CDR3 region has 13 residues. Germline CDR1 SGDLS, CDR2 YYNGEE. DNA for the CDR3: TGTGCCAGCAGCGCCTCCCCTCGGGAGACCCAGTACTTC. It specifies CASSASPRETQYF. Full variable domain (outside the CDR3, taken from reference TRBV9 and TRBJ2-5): DSGVTQTPKHLITATGQRVTLRCSPRSGDLSVYWYQQSLDQGLQFLIQYYNGEERAKGNILERFSAQQFPDLHSELNLSSLELGDSALYFCASSASPRETQYFGPGTRLLVL.

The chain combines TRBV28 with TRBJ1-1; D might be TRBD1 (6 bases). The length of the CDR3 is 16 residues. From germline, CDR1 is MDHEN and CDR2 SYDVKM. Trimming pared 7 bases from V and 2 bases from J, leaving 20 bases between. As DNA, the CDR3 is TGTGCCAGCACCTATGCGGCCGGGACACCTAACACTGAAGCTTTCTTT. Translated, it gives CASTYAAGTPNTEAFF.

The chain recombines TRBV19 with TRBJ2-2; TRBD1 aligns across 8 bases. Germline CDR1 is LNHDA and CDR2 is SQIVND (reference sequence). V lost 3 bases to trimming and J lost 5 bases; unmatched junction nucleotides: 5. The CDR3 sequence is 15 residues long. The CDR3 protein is CASSIRTGKTGELFF. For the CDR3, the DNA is TGTGCCAGTAGTATTAGGACAGGGAAAACCGGGGAGCTGTTTTTT. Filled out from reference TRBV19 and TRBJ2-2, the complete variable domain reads DGGITQSPKYLFRKEGQNVTLSCEQNLNHDAMYWYRQDPGQGLRLIYYSQIVNDFQKGDIAEGYSVSREKKESFPLTVTSAQKNPTAFYLCASSIRTGKTGELFFGEGSRLTVL.

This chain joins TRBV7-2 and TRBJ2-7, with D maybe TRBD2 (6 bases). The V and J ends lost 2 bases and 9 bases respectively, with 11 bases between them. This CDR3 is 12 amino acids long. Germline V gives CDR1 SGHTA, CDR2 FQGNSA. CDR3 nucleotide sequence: TGTGCCAGCAGCTTAAAACGGGAGTGGCAGTACTTC. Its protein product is CASSLKREWQYF.

CDR3: CASSAVDRFTGELFF. CDR3 coding DNA: TGTGCCAGCAGTGCAGTTGACAGATTTACCGGGGAGCTGTTTTTT. The chain uses TRBV25-1 and TRBJ2-2; weak D call: TRBD1 (5 bases). From germline, CDR1 is MGHDK and CDR2 SYGVNS. This CDR3 has 15 amino acids. Deletions cut 4 bases from V and 5 bases from J, with 14 bases between.

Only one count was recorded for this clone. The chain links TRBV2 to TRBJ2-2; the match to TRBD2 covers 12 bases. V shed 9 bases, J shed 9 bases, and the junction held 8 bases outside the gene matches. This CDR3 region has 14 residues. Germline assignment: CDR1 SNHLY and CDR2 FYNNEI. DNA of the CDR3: TGTGCCAGTCGTGGACTAGCGGGAAGAAGGGAGCTGTTTTTT. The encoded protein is CASRGLAGRRELFF.

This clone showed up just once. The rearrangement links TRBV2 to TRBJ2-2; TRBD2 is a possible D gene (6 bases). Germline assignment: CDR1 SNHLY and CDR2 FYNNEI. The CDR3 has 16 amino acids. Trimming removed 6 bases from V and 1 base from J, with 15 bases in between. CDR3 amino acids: CASRGILARNTGELFF. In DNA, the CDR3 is TGTGCCAGCAGAGGTATTCTAGCGCGGAACACCGGGGAGCTGTTTTTT.

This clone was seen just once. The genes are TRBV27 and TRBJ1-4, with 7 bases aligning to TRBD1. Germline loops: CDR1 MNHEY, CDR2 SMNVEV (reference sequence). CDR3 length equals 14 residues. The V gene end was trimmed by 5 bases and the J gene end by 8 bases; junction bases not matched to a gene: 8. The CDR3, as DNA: TGTGCCAGCAGTCCCGGACAGGCCTTCGAAAAACTGTTTTTT. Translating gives CASSPGQAFEKLFF.

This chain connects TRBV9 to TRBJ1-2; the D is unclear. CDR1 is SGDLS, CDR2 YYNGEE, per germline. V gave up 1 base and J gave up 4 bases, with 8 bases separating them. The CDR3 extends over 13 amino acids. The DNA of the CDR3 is TGTGCCAGCAGCGTATCCCCCGCCTATGGCTACACCTTC. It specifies CASSVSPAYGYTF.

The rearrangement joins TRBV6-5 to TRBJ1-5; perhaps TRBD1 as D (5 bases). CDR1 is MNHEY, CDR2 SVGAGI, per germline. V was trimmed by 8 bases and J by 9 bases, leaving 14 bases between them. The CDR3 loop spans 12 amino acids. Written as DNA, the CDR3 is TGTGCCAGCCGATACAGGACTGGGCCCCAGCATTTT. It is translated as CASRYRTGPQHF.

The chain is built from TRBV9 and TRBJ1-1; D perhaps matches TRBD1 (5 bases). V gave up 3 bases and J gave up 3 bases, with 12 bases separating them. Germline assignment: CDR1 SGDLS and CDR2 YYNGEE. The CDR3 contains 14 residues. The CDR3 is CASSGRVGDTEAFF. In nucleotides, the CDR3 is TGTGCCAGCAGCGGGAGGGTGGGGGACACTGAAGCTTTCTTT.

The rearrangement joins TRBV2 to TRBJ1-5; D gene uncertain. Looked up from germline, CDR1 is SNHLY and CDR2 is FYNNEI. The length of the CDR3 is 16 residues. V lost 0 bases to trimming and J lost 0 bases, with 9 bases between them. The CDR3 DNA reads TGTGCCAGCAGTGAAGCGCGGGGAAATAGCAATCAGCCCCAGCATTTT. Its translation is CASSEARGNSNQPQHF.

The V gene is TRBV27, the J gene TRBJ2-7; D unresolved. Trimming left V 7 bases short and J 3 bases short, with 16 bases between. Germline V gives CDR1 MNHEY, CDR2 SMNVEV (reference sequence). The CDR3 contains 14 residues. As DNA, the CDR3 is TGTGCCAGCACTTCCTTTGGTCCCAACTACGAGCAGTACTTC. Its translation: CASTSFGPNYEQYF.